These 16 T cell receptor beta chains came from one sample sequenced in a study of identical twins. TCRdb processed the 5' RACE reads anew with MiXCR; each CDR3 protein has one entry. The top ten clones hold 2% to 2.5% of a sample with about 280,000 distinct CDR3 sequences, under 9.5% of them seen once. A further study also used this sample, focusing on yellow fever vaccine responses in identical twins.

The sample was memory (CD45RO+) T cells sorted from blood. The receptors were gathered from a woman younger than 35 in good health.

The V gene is TRBV20-1, the J gene TRBJ2-1; 8 bases match TRBD1. The V segment lost 4 bases and the J segment 8 bases; nucleotides outside the gene matches: 7. Germline V gene sequence: CDR1 DFQATT, CDR2 SNEGSKA (reference sequence). The CDR3 spans 13 residues. The CDR3 loop is CSATTGGRDEQFF. The CDR3 DNA reads as TGCAGTGCTACAACAGGGGGGCGGGATGAGCAGTTCTTC.

This clonotype was detected only a few times. The chain couples TRBV19 to TRBJ1-2, with TRBD1 as a possible D gene (5 bases). Trimming shortened V by 7 bases and J by 2 bases, and 11 bases separated the two germline ends. The germline V gene has CDR1 LNHDA and CDR2 SQIVND (reference sequence). The CDR3 runs 13 residues. In nucleotides, the CDR3 is TGTGCCAGTAATCAGGGCTCGAACTATGGCTACACCTTC. Translated, it gives CASNQGSNYGYTF.

This clonotype was found many times. The chain uses TRBV20-1 and TRBJ2-7, with 10 bases that match TRBD2. Germline-derived CDR1 and CDR2 are DFQATT and SNEGSKA (reference sequence). V was pared by 6 bases and J by 3 bases, with 5 bases of the junction left unmatched. This CDR3 spans 13 amino acids. The CDR3 DNA reads as TGCAGTGCCAACGGACTAGCGGACTACGAGCAGTACGTC. It is translated as CSANGLADYEQYV.

The chain joins TRBV28 to TRBJ1-5; D is undetermined. The CDR3 is 11 amino acids. Looked up from germline, CDR1 is MDHEN and CDR2 is SYDVKM. V dropped 5 bases and J dropped 9 bases, with 8 bases sitting between them. The DNA for the CDR3 is TGTGCCAGCAGTCAAGGTTGGCCCCAGCATTTT. Translating it yields CASSQGWPQHF.

This clonotype has more than one count but fewer than ten. The junction differs from germline at one of its ends, possibly a read error. The V and J genes are TRBV2 and TRBJ2-6; TRBD2 might be the D (6 bases). Looked up from germline, CDR1 is SNHLY and CDR2 is FYNNEI. The CDR3 loop spans 15 amino acids. For the CDR3, the DNA is TGTGCCAGCAGTGAAGGGGGAGGTGGGGTCAACGTCCTGACTTTC. This encodes CASSEGGGGVNVLTF.

This clonotype showed up many times. The chain has TRBV5-1 and TRBJ2-3; 8 bases are shared with TRBD2. V was clipped by 0 bases and J by 3 bases; unmatched bases: 9. The germline gives CDR1 SGHRS, CDR2 YFSETQ. The CDR3 loop spans 17 amino acids. In DNA form, the CDR3 reads TGCGCCAGCAGCTTGGATCAACTAGCGGTCAGGACAGATACGCAGTATTTT. Translated, it gives CASSLDQLAVRTDTQYF.

The chain links TRBV14 to TRBJ1-6; 8 nucleotides line up with TRBD1. CDR1 is SGHDN, CDR2 FVKESK, per germline. The CDR3 is 18 residues long. Losses at the gene ends were 2 bases for V and 9 bases for J; bases not matched to a gene: 15. The CDR3 coding sequence is TGTGCCAGCAGCCAATATAGGGCAGGGGGCGATTTTGGTTCACCCCTCCACTTT. Amino acids: CASSQYRAGGDFGSPLHF. The full variable domain, its missing parts supplied by reference TRBV14 and TRBJ1-6, is EAGVTQFPSHSVIEKGQTVTLRCDPISGHDNLYWYRRVMGKEIKFLLHFVKESKQDESGMPNNRFLAERTGGTYSTLKVQPAELEDSGVYFCASSQYRAGGDFGSPLHFGNGTRLTVT.

The chain combines TRBV29-1 with TRBJ2-1; TRBD1 matches 7 bases. The CDR3 runs 14 residues. The V gene end was trimmed by 4 bases and the J gene end by 6 bases; junction bases not matched to a gene: 9. Germline V gene data show CDR1 as SQVTM and CDR2 as ANQGSEA. The CDR3 is CSVVRQGRVNEQFF. CDR3 DNA: TGCAGCGTTGTGAGACAGGGAAGGGTCAATGAGCAGTTCTTC.

This clonotype occurred many times. The chain links TRBV6-2 or TRBV6-3 to TRBJ2-1; 13 bases are a match to TRBD2. V was pared by 6 bases and J by 0 bases, with 17 bases of the junction left unmatched. This CDR3 spans 21 amino acids. Germline CDR1 and CDR2: MNHEY and SVGEGT. Here the CDR3 reads CASRSISRGLAGPSSYNEQFF. Written as DNA, the CDR3 is TGTGCCAGCAGATCCATCAGTAGGGGACTAGCGGGGCCGAGCTCCTACAATGAGCAGTTCTTC.

This clonotype has ten or more counts. The gene calls are TRBV2 and TRBJ2-2; D unresolved. CDR1 and CDR2 from the germline V gene are SNHLY and FYNNEI. The CDR3 is made up of 16 amino acids. Between the trimmed V and J ends, which lost 6 bases and 0 bases, there was a span of 14 bases. The CDR3 sequence: CASSQNDMPNTGELFF. The CDR3 DNA is TGTGCCAGCAGCCAGAACGACATGCCGAACACCGGGGAGCTGTTTTTT.

This rearrangement joins TRBV27 to TRBJ2-1; no reliable D call. The germline gives CDR1 MNHEY, CDR2 SMNVEV (reference sequence). The CDR3 covers 14 residues. Trimming removed 6 bases from V and 1 base from J, with 10 bases in between. CDR3 DNA sequence: TGTGCCAGCAGCGCACAGACGTCCTACAATGAGCAGTTCTTC. Residues: CASSAQTSYNEQFF.

This clonotype was observed at least ten times. This chain joins TRBV7-9 and TRBJ2-3; a possible D gene is TRBD2 (5 bases). CDR3 length: 14 amino acids. In germline, CDR1 is SEHNR, CDR2 FQNEAQ (reference sequence). The V gene lost 5 bases and the J gene lost 0 bases, with 9 bases spanning the gap. CDR3 in amino acids: CASSTRTSTDTQYF. CDR3 coding DNA: TGTGCCAGCAGCACGAGGACTAGCACAGATACGCAGTATTTT.

Many counts were recorded for this clonotype. V gene TRBV6-2 or TRBV6-3 combines with J gene TRBJ2-2; 7 nucleotides line up with TRBD1. CDR1 MNHEY and CDR2 SVGEGT come from the germline V gene. V lost 11 bases, J lost 3 bases, and 6 bases stayed unmatched. The CDR3 has 13 amino acids. DNA of the CDR3: TGTGCCGGCTCCACAGGGGACACCGGGGAGCTGTTTTTT. It encodes CAGSTGDTGELFF.

This clonotype occurred many times. The chain has TRBV12-3 or TRBV12-4 and TRBJ2-1; TRBD2 matches at 12 bases. V lost 5 bases and J lost 8; bases outside the gene matches: 4. CDR3 length: 14 residues. In DNA form, the CDR3 reads TGTGCCAGCAGTCCACTAGCGGGGGGATATGAGCAGTTCTTC. Encoded protein: CASSPLAGGYEQFF.

This clonotype was seen a few times. The chain combines TRBV18 with TRBJ2-5, with TRBD1 identical over 8 bases. In germline, CDR1 is KGHSH, CDR2 LQKENI. Losses at the gene ends were 2 bases for V and 10 bases for J; bases not matched to a gene: 0. The CDR3 totals 11 residues. CDR3 sequence reads: CASSPDRGQYF. CDR3 sequence (DNA): TGTGCCAGCTCACCAGACAGGGGCCAGTACTTC.

A few counts support this clonotype. The gene calls are TRBV6-1 and TRBJ2-6; perhaps TRBD2 as D (6 bases). The CDR3 runs 15 residues. Trimming removed 11 bases at V and 2 bases at J, with 16 bases between. CDR1 MNHNS and CDR2 SASEGT come from the germline V gene. CDR3 sequence: CASQPGGTGANVLTF. The CDR3 DNA sequence: TGTGCCTCACAACCGGGCGGGACTGGGGCCAACGTCCTGACTTTC.